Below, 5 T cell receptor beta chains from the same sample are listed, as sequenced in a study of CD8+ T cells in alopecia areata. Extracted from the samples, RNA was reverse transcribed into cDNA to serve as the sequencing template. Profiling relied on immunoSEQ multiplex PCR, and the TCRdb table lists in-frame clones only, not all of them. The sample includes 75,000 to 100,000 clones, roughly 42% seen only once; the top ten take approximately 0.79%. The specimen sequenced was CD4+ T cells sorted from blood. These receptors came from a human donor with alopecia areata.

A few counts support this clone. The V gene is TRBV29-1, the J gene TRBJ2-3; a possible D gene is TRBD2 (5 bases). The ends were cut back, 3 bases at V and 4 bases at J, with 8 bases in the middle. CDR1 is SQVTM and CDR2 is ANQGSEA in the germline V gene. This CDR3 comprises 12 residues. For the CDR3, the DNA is TGCAGCGTTGAGCGAGCGGCAGATACGCAGTATTTT. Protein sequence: CSVERAADTQYF.

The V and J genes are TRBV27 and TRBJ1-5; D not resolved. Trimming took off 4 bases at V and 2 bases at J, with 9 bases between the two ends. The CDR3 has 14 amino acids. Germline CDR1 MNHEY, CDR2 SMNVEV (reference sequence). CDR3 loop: CASSSTKGNQPQHF. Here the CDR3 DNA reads TGTGCCAGCAGTTCCACAAAAGGCAATCAGCCCCAGCATTTT.

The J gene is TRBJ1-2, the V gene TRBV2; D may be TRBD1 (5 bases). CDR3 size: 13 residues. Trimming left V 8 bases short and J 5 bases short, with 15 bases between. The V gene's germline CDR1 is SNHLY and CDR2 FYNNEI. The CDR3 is CASVWTRQYGYTF. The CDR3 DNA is TGTGCCAGCGTATGGACACGACAGTATGGCTACACCTTC.

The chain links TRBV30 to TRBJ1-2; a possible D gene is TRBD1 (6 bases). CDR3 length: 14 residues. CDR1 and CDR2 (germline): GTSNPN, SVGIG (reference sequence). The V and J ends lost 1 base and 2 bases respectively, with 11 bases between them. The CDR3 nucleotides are TGTGCCTGGAGTGGACAGGTTTTAAACTATGGCTACACCTTC. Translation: CAWSGQVLNYGYTF.

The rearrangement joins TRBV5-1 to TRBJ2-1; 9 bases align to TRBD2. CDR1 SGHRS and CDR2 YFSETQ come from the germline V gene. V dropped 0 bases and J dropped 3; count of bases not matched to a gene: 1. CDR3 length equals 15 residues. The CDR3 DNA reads TGCGCCAGCAGCTTGGATAGCGGGGGCTACAATGAGCAGTTCTTC. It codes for CASSLDSGGYNEQFF.